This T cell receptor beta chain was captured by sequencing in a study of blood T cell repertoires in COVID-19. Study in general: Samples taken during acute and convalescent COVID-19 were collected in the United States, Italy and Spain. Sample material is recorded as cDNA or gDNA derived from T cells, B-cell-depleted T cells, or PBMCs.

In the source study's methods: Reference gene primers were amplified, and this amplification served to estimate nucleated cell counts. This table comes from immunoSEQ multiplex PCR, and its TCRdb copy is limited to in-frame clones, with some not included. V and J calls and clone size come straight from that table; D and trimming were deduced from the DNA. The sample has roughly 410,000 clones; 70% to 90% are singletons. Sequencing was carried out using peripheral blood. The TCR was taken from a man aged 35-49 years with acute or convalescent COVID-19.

The CDR3 DNA follows: TGTGCCAGCAGACGAGAACGCGACACTGAAGCTTTCTTT. This gives the protein CASRRERDTEAFF. V usage is TRBV2 and J usage is TRBJ1-1; D is undetermined. The CDR3 has 13 residues. The V end lost 6 bases, the J end lost 3 bases, and 11 bases lay between the germline ends. CDR1 is SNHLY, CDR2 FYNNEI, per germline.